Listed below are T cell receptor beta chains from one sample, sequenced in a study of T cell responses to AZD1222 COVID-19 vaccine. Measured with immunoSEQ multiplex PCR; TCRdb has only the in-frame clones, and not every one. The table has more than 150,000 clones, approximately 90% seen once. Sequences were derived from peripheral blood, sampled on day 0 of AZD1222 vaccination. Receptors originate from an adult in good health. Each CDR3 is given with its conserved first and last residue. Fields, in order: V gene, J gene, CDR3 protein.

>TRBV4-3|TRBJ1-3
CASSQDTGSGNTIYF
>TRBV27|TRBJ2-7
CASSLNWGDEYEQYF
>TRBV6-5|TRBJ1-6
CASSYGVDGHSPLHF
>TRBV9|TRBJ1-2
CASSLRGDSHYGYTF
>TRBV3-1/TRBV3-2|TRBJ2-5
CASSLRRTSGVETQYF
>TRBV5-1|TRBJ2-3
CASSLASGGSTDTQYF
>TRBV5-1|TRBJ2-7
CASSFGTGPHEQYF
>TRBV9|TRBJ1-2
CASSGARITTGGGYTF
>TRBV28|TRBJ1-2
CASSAGPDYGYTF
>TRBV10-2|TRBJ2-5
CASSDPWTSQETQYF
>TRBV2|TRBJ1-2
CATSGGNNYGYTF
>TRBV18|TRBJ1-5
CASSPLADRNQPQHF
>TRBV7-2|TRBJ2-7
CASSLVGIRTSYEQYF
>TRBV6-2/TRBV6-3|TRBJ2-3
CASSYAGTGSTDTQYF
>TRBV19|TRBJ1-4
CASSTTGTGDEKLFF
>TRBV1|TRBJ2-3
CTSRLHGATDTQYF
>TRBV6-2/TRBV6-3|TRBJ2-7
CASSYGGGKPEQYF
>TRBV4-1|TRBJ1-5
CASGGTLNQPQHF
>TRBV28|TRBJ2-2
CASSLIAQFNTGELFF
>TRBV7-2|TRBJ1-2
CASRAAGQGRDGYTF
>TRBV5-4|TRBJ1-4
CASSLDRVGEKLFF
>TRBV5-1|TRBJ1-6
CASSLGSTQGGISSPLHF
>TRBV11-3|TRBJ2-7
CASSETGASVEQYF
>TRBV15|TRBJ2-1
CATSRVSKRDIYEQFF
>TRBV7-2|TRBJ1-5
CASSPRTGEGQPQHF
>TRBV5-6|TRBJ1-2
CASSLGKNYGYTF
>TRBV25-1|TRBJ2-7
CASSDLGAGVNYEQYF
>TRBV27|TRBJ2-2
CASSRWSGVTGELFF
>TRBV28|TRBJ2-7
CASRTLAWSSYEQYF
>TRBV3-1/TRBV3-2|TRBJ1-6
CASSQDAYYNSPLHF
>TRBV11-2|TRBJ1-6
CASTWGQSNSPLHF
>TRBV2|TRBJ1-1
CASSEGVMSEAFF
>TRBV18|TRBJ1-2
CASSPKTGTPNYGYTF
>TRBV27|TRBJ1-5
CASSIVNSNQPQHF
>TRBV6-4|TRBJ1-5
CASSTGHRNQPQHF
>TRBV2|TRBJ2-3
CASSVQTDTQYF
>TRBV19|TRBJ2-1
CASSIGRGTRYNEQFF
>TRBV18|TRBJ2-7
CASSPKTGIEQYF